These 6 T cell receptor beta chains were sequenced from one sample in a study of cytomegalovirus exposure and HLA in healthy donors. A multiplex PCR was run with 60 Vbeta primers and 13 Jbeta primers. TCRdb's table, derived via immunoSEQ multiplex PCR, lists solely in-frame clones and lacks some. The sample contains around 64,000 clones, 86% of which appear only once. Sequenced: PBMCs. The receptors were sampled from a woman in her 30s in good health and CMV-seronegative.

The chain couples TRBV11-3 to TRBJ2-1; 10 nucleotides match TRBD2. With V trimmed by 2 bases and J by 7 bases, 5 bases remained unmatched. Germline values: CDR1 SGHNT, CDR2 YENEEA. This CDR3 has 15 amino acids. The CDR3 is CASSLLSTSGNEQFF. The CDR3 DNA is TGTGCCAGCAGCTTATTATCGACTAGCGGGAATGAGCAGTTCTTC.

This clone has a single count. The rearrangement uses TRBV6-5 and TRBJ1-2; D may be TRBD1 (6 bases). Germline CDR1 is MNHEY and CDR2 is SVGAGI. Between the trimmed V and J ends, which lost 2 bases and 2 bases, there was a span of 15 bases. CDR3 length: 16 residues. The CDR3 DNA is TGTGCCAGCAGTTACGGGACATCGGTTGGGAACTATGGCTACACCTTC. This encodes CASSYGTSVGNYGYTF.

This sequence joins TRBV28 and TRBJ2-7, with D unresolved. Germline V gene lookup returns CDR1 MDHEN and CDR2 SYDVKM. V was shortened by 6 bases and J by 0 bases, with 3 bases between the two germline ends. The CDR3 consists of 11 residues. This CDR3 reads CASRSSYEQYF. The CDR3 coding sequence is TGTGCCAGCAGGAGCTCCTACGAGCAGTACTTC. Filled out from reference TRBV28 and TRBJ2-7, the complete variable domain reads DVKVTQSSRYLVKRTGEKVFLECVQDMDHENMFWYRQDPGLGLRLIYFSYDVKMKEKGDIPEGYSVSREKKERFSLILESASTNQTSMYLCASRSSYEQYFGPGTRLTVT.

The chain recombines TRBV29-1 with TRBJ2-3; D remains unclear. CDR1 is SQVTM and CDR2 is ANQGSEA in the germline V gene. This CDR3 spans 16 amino acids. The V gene lost 5 bases and the J gene lost 2 bases, with 20 bases spanning the gap. CDR3 sequence reads: CSVSPRIYENTDTQYF. Here the CDR3 DNA reads TGCAGCGTTTCCCCGAGGATTTATGAAAACACAGATACGCAGTATTTT.

This clone was detected a few times. The rearrangement links TRBV4-1 to TRBJ1-4; 7 nucleotides match TRBD1. This CDR3 is built from 18 residues. Germline V CDR1 and CDR2: MGHRA, YSYEKL. The junction had 16 bases not matched to a gene; V was cut back by 1 base and J by 8 bases. CDR3 in amino acids: CASSQGWTGQGFQEKLFF. CDR3 in DNA: TGCGCCAGCAGCCAAGGCTGGACAGGTCAGGGGTTTCAGGAAAAACTGTTTTTT.

This clone was found a few times. The V and J genes are TRBV14 and TRBJ1-3; no reliable D call. Germline V gene data show CDR1 as SGHDN and CDR2 as FVKESK. This CDR3 region has 13 residues. The V gene lost 6 bases and the J gene lost 1 base, with 7 bases spanning the gap. CDR3 DNA: TGTGCCAGCAGTTTAGCATCTGGAAACACCATATATTTT. Translation: CASSLASGNTIYF.